This TCR beta chain was sequenced in a study of early T cells in non-severe SARS-CoV-2 infection. Study in general: Sequenced material consisted of bulk RNA (from unsorted whole blood), and chains were unpaired. Overall study findings and caveats: VDJdb-based annotation leaned toward anti-spike CD8 responses and missed private and CD4 specificities.

In this sample, this clonotype turned up many times. The target antigen is unknown. Deletions cut 0 bases from V and 1 base from J, with 9 bases between. Germline lookup yields CDR1 LNHNV and CDR2 YYDKDF (reference sequence). The length of the CDR3 is 15 residues. Separate cDNA molecules each had unique molecular identifiers attached to them. TCRdb processed the 5' RACE reads anew with MiXCR; each CDR3 protein has one entry. The table lists some 46,000 distinct CDR3 sequences, about a tenth of them singletons, with 15% in the top ten. The sequenced sample consisted of whole blood. This receptor was identified in an adult who was a healthcare worker with PCR-confirmed SARS-CoV-2 infection or an uninfected control (not recorded which). The J gene is TRBJ1-1, the V gene TRBV15; D perhaps matches TRBD1 (6 bases). The CDR3 loop reads CATSRDRGQNTEAFF. The CDR3 DNA reads TGTGCCACCAGCAGAGACAGGGGACAGAACACTGAAGCTTTCTTT.